The TCR beta chain under discussion was sequenced for a study of OX40 agonist ivuxolimab in advanced cancers. Findings of the study overall: The investigators did not determine what antigen specificity the expanded peripheral T cells had.

Data came from immunoSEQ multiplex PCR; TCRdb stores just in-frame clones and leaves some out. The sample gives about 80,000 clones, around 94% of which show up once; 11% is in the top ten. Points on this clone: The antigen is not known.

V lost 4 bases, J lost 5 bases, and 8 bases lay in between. Germline CDR1 reads SQVTM; CDR2 reads ANQGSEA. The CDR3 covers 11 residues. This specimen consisted of CD4+ or CD8+ T cells sorted from blood, obtained in a trial of the OX40 agonist ivuxolimab. The TCR comes from an adult with an advanced solid tumor such as melanoma, head and neck, liver or kidney cancer. V gene TRBV29-1 combines with J gene TRBJ1-1; D is uncertain. CDR3 nucleotides: TGCAGCGTTGTCACGAGGACTGAAGCTTTCTTT. Translation: CSVVTRTEAFF.